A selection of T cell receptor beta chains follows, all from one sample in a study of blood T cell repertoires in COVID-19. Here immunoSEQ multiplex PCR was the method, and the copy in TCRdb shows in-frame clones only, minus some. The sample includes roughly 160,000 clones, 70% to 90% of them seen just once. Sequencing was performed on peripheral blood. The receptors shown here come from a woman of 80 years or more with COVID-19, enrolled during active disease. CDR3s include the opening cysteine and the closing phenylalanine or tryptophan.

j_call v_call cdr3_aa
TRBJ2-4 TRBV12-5 CASDLGGFDIQYF
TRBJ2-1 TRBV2 CASNPLGGNEQFF
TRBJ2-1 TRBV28 CASNKGGSYNEQFF
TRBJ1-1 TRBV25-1 CASSPQRSLNTEAFF
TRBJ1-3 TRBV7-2 CASAGDSGNTIYF
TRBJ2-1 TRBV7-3 CASSFEAGTSANNEQFF
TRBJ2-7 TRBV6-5 CASSPGTVSYEQYF
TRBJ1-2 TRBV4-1 CASSQGGQGSNYGYTF
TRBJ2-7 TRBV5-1 CASSPGLSLSYEQYF
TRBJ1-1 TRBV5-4 CASSIGGGFGAFF
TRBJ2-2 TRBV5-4 CASRDLNTGELFF
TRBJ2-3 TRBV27 CASSFGAGLDTQYF
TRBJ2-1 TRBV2 CASGVATYNEQFF
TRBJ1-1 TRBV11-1 CASSLTGMNTEAFF
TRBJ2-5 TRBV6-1 CASSEVTGGSETQYF
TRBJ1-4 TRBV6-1 CASSGGQGPSAEKLFF
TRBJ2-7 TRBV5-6 CASSLLNGPTGGSYEQYF
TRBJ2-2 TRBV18 CASSPKTGPGELFF
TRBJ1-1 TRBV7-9 CASSPPGGEDTEAFF
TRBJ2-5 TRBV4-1 CASSQDHFLAAQETQYF
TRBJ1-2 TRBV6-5 CASMGDSFYGYTF
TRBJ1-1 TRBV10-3 CAVSRGMNTEAFF
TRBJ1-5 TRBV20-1 CSASLAPSGSNQPQHF
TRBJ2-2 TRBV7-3 CASSLSEGGEAGELFF